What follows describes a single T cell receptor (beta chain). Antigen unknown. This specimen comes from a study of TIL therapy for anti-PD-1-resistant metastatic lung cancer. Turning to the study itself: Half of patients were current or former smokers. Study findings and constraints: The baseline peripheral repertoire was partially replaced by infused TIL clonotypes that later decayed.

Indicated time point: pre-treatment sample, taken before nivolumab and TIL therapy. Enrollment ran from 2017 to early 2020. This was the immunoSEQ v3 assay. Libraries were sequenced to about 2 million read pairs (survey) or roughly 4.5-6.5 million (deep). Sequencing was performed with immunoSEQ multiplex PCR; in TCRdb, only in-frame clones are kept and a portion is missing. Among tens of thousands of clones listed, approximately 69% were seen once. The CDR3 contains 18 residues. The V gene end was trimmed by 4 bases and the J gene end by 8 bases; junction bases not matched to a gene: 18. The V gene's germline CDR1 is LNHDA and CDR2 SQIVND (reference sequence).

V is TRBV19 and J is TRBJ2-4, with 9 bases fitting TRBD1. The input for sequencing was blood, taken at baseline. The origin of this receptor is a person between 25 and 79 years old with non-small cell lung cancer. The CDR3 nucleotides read TGTGCCAGTAGTAACGACCAGGGACAGGGCCAGTTTGAGGACATTCAGTACTTC. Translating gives CASSNDQGQGQFEDIQYF.